The T cell receptor beta chain under discussion was sequenced for a study of blood T cell repertoires in COVID-19 (dated by TCRdb to 2019 to 2021). With respect to the entire study: Collaborator samples came from the United States, Italy and Spain and covered acute and convalescent phases of COVID-19. The repertoires were released in a freely available public database intended as a resource for research on the immune response to SARS-CoV-2. Where HLA class I and class II types were available, the types were taken from metadata supplied by the sample provider, not from assay-based typing. The material from the prospective study consisted of cDNA or gDNA derived from T cells, B-cell-depleted T cells, or PBMCs. The samples were drawn from the first 160 participants of the ongoing ImmuneRACE study and from 950 to 1,500 subjects provided by 6 global collaborators. The sample metadata nearly always contained a de-identified subject ID, COVID-19 status, age in years and sex. Subjects who had been exposed to COVID-19, were actively infected with it, or had recovered from it provided the deeply sampled blood TCRbeta repertoires that made up the dataset.

The immunoSEQ Assay, a bias-controlled multiplex PCR, was used to amplify TCRbeta CDR3 regions from genomic DNA. As for the authors' bioinformatics: The number of nucleated cells in each sample was estimated from the amplification of reference gene primers within the assay. Sequence reads were collapsed and filtered to measure the absolute abundance of every unique TCRbeta CDR3 rearrangement. For each sample, productive Simpson clonality was calculated by taking the square root of Simpson's diversity index across productive rearrangements. TCRdb took this table from immuneACCESS and kept in-frame rearrangements with V and J called. Such tables lack part of the clones; where checked against another copy, unresolved V genes explain under half of the gap, and the rest is unexplained. V and J calls and clone size follow that table, whereas D and trimming were derived from the DNA. The sample table shows 120,000 or so clones, and about 80% are seen once. Roughly 12% of the sample is in the top ten clones.

To note about this clone: Its recognized antigen is unknown. No per-base quality is available; no much larger clone lies one base away.

What the work shows at the level of the full study, not this receptor alone: Clinical and demographic metadata were provided uncurated, with the amount varying by source and participant.

Each collaborating institution followed its own protocols to collect whole blood in K2EDTA tubes. For TCRbeta analysis, collaborator samples were shipped as frozen whole blood, as isolated PBMCs, or as DNA extracted from either sample type. The origin of this receptor is a man in his 60s with acute or convalescent COVID-19. The sequencing sample was made of peripheral blood.

The CDR3 protein: CASSERSYNEQFF. The nucleotide sequence reads as follows: TGTGCCAGTAGTGAGCGGAGTTACAATGAGCAGTTCTTC. The sequence is built from TRBV19 and TRBJ2-1; the best D guess is TRBD2, with 5 bases matching. CDR1 and CDR2 are drawn from the germline V gene (reference sequence): LNHDA, SQIVND. V loses 5 bases of germline sequence and J loses 4 bases, and the interval between the two ends is 9 bases. The CDR3 sequence holds 13 residues, the cysteine and phenylalanine included. CDR3 DNA is the only sequence kept; it has 39 bases, read in frame from the first base.